This entry describes one TCR beta chain. The antigen remains unidentified. The protocol was immunoSEQ multiplex PCR, while the TCRdb copy is restricted to in-frame clones and leaves out a portion. The sample gives about 16,000 clones, roughly 77% of which show up once; about 11% is in the top ten. This record belongs to a study of somatic mutations in cytotoxic T cells in rheumatoid arthritis. Study-level background: There were some V beta antibody-stained T-cell populations flow-sorted at nearly 100% purity, and these included V beta1+ cells sequenced for TCRB. The study, taken as a whole, reports: An age-related increase in CD8+ clonality was seen in rheumatoid arthritis patients but not in healthy controls.

Germline values: CDR1 SGDLS, CDR2 YYNGEE. The CDR3 has 12 residues. V dropped 4 bases and J dropped 2 bases, with 6 bases sitting between them. Sequencing was performed on CD8+ T cells sorted from blood. This sequence joins TRBV9 and TRBJ1-2; no clear D. The clonotype originates from an adult with rheumatoid arthritis. The CDR3 loop reads CASSTSNYGYTF. The CDR3 nucleotides are TGTGCCAGCAGCACCTCGAACTATGGCTACACCTTC.